One sample yielded the 2 T cell receptor beta chains listed below, sequenced in a study of early T cells in non-severe SARS-CoV-2 infection. TCRdb itself ran the 5' RACE reads through MiXCR, one entry per CDR3 protein. The sample yields around 71,000 distinct CDR3 sequences, about 14% seen once. The material sequenced was whole blood, taken at baseline. The source of these receptors is an adult who was a healthcare worker with PCR-confirmed SARS-CoV-2 infection or an uninfected control (not recorded which).

V is TRBV14 and J is TRBJ2-3; no firm D call. The V end was cut by 1 base, the J end by 5 bases, with 7 bases between. The CDR3 is 13 residues long. In germline, CDR1 is SGHDN, CDR2 FVKESK. This chain's CDR3 is CASSQGMGDTQYF. CDR3 DNA sequence: TGTGCCAGCAGCCAAGGAATGGGAGATACGCAGTATTTT.

This chain connects TRBV28 to TRBJ2-5, with 13 positions matching TRBD2. This CDR3 comprises 16 residues. V was pared by 5 bases and J by 5 bases, with 8 bases of the junction left unmatched. CDR1 and CDR2 from the germline V gene are MDHEN and SYDVKM. CDR3 loop: CASSQTSGRGSETQYF. CDR3 sequence (DNA): TGTGCCAGCAGTCAAACTAGCGGGAGGGGCTCGGAGACCCAGTACTTC. The full variable domain, its missing parts supplied by reference TRBV28 and TRBJ2-5, is DVKVTQSSRYLVKRTGEKVFLECVQDMDHENMFWYRQDPGLGLRLIYFSYDVKMKEKGDIPEGYSVSREKKERFSLILESASTNQTSMYLCASSQTSGRGSETQYFGPGTRLLVL.